A single sample gave rise to the 28 T cell receptor beta chains below, sequenced in a study of T-cell reconstitution after alpha-beta-depleted transplantation in children. A library of TCRbeta sequences, prepared with unique molecular identifiers, was generated. TCRdb called the PCR reads again in MiXCR, with one record for every CDR3 protein. The table includes approximately 640,000 distinct CDR3 sequences, around 17% detected once. Specimen: PBMCs from the stem cell graft donor, collected from the stem cell graft. The source of these receptors is a human donor who donated a stem cell graft to a child with acute myeloid leukemia.

The rearrangement uses TRBV12-3 or TRBV12-4 and TRBJ2-2; tentatively, D is TRBD1 (7 bases). There are 16 residues in the CDR3. V was pared by 2 bases and J by 4 bases, with 14 bases between. The CDR3: CASSLIGQGGTGELFF. The CDR3 region has the DNA TGTGCCAGCAGTTTAATCGGCCAGGGGGGCACCGGGGAGCTGTTTTTT.

This clonotype was counted at least ten times. J is TRBJ1-2 and V is TRBV5-1; 11 nucleotides align to TRBD1. Germline assignment: CDR1 SGHRS and CDR2 YFSETQ. Germline trimming cut 3 bases from V and 2 bases from J; bases unmatched to any gene: 6. The CDR3 has 16 amino acids. The CDR3 nucleotides read TGCGCCAGCAGCTCGAGGTGGGACAGGGGGAACTATGGCTACACCTTC. Translating it yields CASSSRWDRGNYGYTF.

This clonotype was recorded at least ten times. The gene calls are TRBV20-1 and TRBJ2-7, with D tentatively TRBD1 (6 bases). CDR3 length: 12 amino acids. CDR1 and CDR2 from the germline V gene are DFQATT and SNEGSKA (reference sequence). V was trimmed by 6 bases and J by 7 bases, leaving 16 bases between them. Written as DNA, the CDR3 is TGCAGTGCCCGGACAGCACTAGGGGAGCAGTACTTC. Translating gives CSARTALGEQYF.

This clonotype was detected ten times or more. This rearrangement joins TRBV20-1 to TRBJ1-5; weak D call: TRBD1 (6 bases). Deletions cut 4 bases from V and 6 bases from J, with 16 bases between. The CDR3 totals 14 residues. Per the germline V gene, CDR1 is DFQATT and CDR2 is SNEGSKA (reference sequence). CDR3: CSAKFRGSSQPQHF. DNA of the CDR3: TGCAGTGCTAAATTCAGGGGATCCAGTCAGCCCCAGCATTTT.

For this clonotype: One end of the junction is discordant with germline, which a read error may explain. The chain links TRBV5-5 to TRBJ2-1; 12 bases are shared with TRBD1. This CDR3 contains 15 residues. Germline CDR1 and CDR2: SGHKS and YYEKEE (reference sequence). CDR3 protein: CASSPGQGAYNGQFF. CDR3 bases: TGTGCCAGCAGCCCGGGACAGGGGGCCTACAATGGGCAGTTCTTC.

In its sample, this clonotype was seen many times. The CDR3 is CSALTGESYGYTF. The CDR3 DNA is TGCAGTGCTCTCACAGGGGAAAGCTATGGCTACACCTTC. The chain has TRBV20-1 and TRBJ1-2, with TRBD1 matching over 7 bases. CDR1 and CDR2 (germline): DFQATT, SNEGSKA (reference sequence). The CDR3 spans 13 residues. V gave up 5 bases and J gave up 4 bases; unmatched junction bases: 7.

This clonotype has a count of ten or more. J is TRBJ1-2 and V is TRBV20-1; TRBD1 matches 10 bases. CDR1 is DFQATT, CDR2 SNEGSKA, per germline (reference sequence). The V gene end was trimmed by 4 bases and the J gene end by 2 bases; junction bases not matched to a gene: 4. The CDR3 runs 14 residues. The CDR3 loop is CSATSGQGNYGYTF. In DNA form, the CDR3 reads TGCAGTGCTACCTCGGGACAGGGGAACTATGGCTACACCTTC.

This clonotype was observed at least ten times. One junction end disagrees with the germline gene, perhaps due to a read error. The chain couples TRBV5-1 to TRBJ2-1; no definite D call. The CDR3 has 11 residues. CDR1 is SGHRS, CDR2 YFSETQ, per germline. CDR3 DNA: TGCGCCAGCAGCTTGGGGGCAGACTCTAGCTTC. Its protein product is CASSLGADSSF.

The rearrangement links TRBV20-1 to TRBJ1-4; TRBD1 might be the D (5 bases). This CDR3 is 14 amino acids long. Germline V gives CDR1 DFQATT, CDR2 SNEGSKA (reference sequence). V gave up 4 bases and J gave up 6 bases, with 15 bases separating them. CDR3 residues: CSATGGGGDEKLFF. As DNA, the CDR3 is TGCAGTGCTACCGGGGGTGGGGGAGATGAAAAACTGTTTTTT.

This clonotype was seen many times. The chain's CDR3 is CATSRGTAGSEQYV. CDR3 sequence (DNA): TGTGCCACCAGCAGAGGGACAGCGGGTAGCGAGCAGTACGTC. The rearrangement joins TRBV15 to TRBJ2-7, with D perhaps being TRBD1 or TRBD2 (6 bases each). CDR1 is LNHNV and CDR2 is YYDKDF in the germline V gene (reference sequence). Trimming took 1 base from V and 6 from J, leaving 13 bases between them. The CDR3 has 14 residues.

The count of this clonotype is one. The rearrangement joins TRBV20-1 to TRBJ1-4; TRBD1 matches 8 bases. There are 14 residues in the CDR3. From germline, CDR1 is DFQATT and CDR2 SNEGSKA (reference sequence). J gave up 7 bases and V 1 base, and 5 bases lay outside the gene matches. Written as DNA, the CDR3 is TGCAGTGCTAGAGGACGAGGACAGGGTGAAAAACTGTTTTTT. It codes for CSARGRGQGEKLFF.

This clonotype was seen at least ten times. The genes are TRBV7-2 and TRBJ2-3; D not resolved. V lost 5 bases, J lost 2 bases, and 14 bases lay in between. This CDR3 has 15 amino acids. Germline CDR1 is SGHTA and CDR2 is FQGNSA. DNA for the CDR3: TGTGCCAGCAGCGTGGACCTACTTGACACAGATACGCAGTATTTT. Translating it yields CASSVDLLDTDTQYF. Full variable domain (missing parts from reference TRBV7-2 and TRBJ2-3): GAGVSQSPSNKVTEKGKDVELRCDPISGHTALYWYRQSLGQGLEFLIYFQGNSAPDKSGLPSDRFSAERTGGSVSTLTIQRTQQEDSAVYLCASSVDLLDTDTQYFGPGTRLTVL.

The sample holds many counts of this clonotype. The genes are TRBV15 and TRBJ2-5; D perhaps matches TRBD2 (7 bases). The germline V gene has CDR1 LNHNV and CDR2 YYDKDF (reference sequence). The CDR3 totals 15 residues. Trimming pared 5 bases from V and 3 bases from J, leaving 16 bases between. The CDR3 here is CATSRGASGEETQYF. DNA for the CDR3: TGTGCCACCAGCCGGGGGGCTAGCGGTGAAGAGACCCAGTACTTC.

This chain joins TRBV4-1 and TRBJ2-7; D is unresolved. V gave up 3 bases and J gave up 0 bases, with 12 bases separating them. The CDR3 length is 15 residues. The germline gives CDR1 MGHRA, CDR2 YSYEKL. CDR3 in amino acids: CASSQTPTDSYEQYF. CDR3 in DNA: TGCGCCAGCAGCCAGACGCCTACCGACTCCTACGAGCAGTACTTC.

The chain combines TRBV6-1 with TRBJ2-2; D is ambiguous. From germline, CDR1 is MNHNS and CDR2 SASEGT. The length of the CDR3 is 14 residues. Trimming left V 5 bases short and J 7 bases short, with 14 bases between. Here the CDR3 reads CASSPRAAGGELFF. In DNA form, the CDR3 reads TGTGCCAGCAGTCCCCGGGCGGCCGGCGGGGAGCTGTTTTTT.

This rearrangement joins TRBV6-5 to TRBJ1-6; perhaps TRBD1 as D (6 bases). Germline assignment: CDR1 MNHEY and CDR2 SVGAGI. V dropped 0 bases and J dropped 8 bases, with 14 bases sitting between them. The CDR3 is 16 residues long. Written as DNA, the CDR3 is TGTGCCAGCAGTTACTCAATGGAGGGGGGTGATTCACCCCTCCACTTT. Its protein product is CASSYSMEGGDSPLHF.

The CDR3: CASSPRAGGDYEQYV. DNA of the CDR3: TGTGCCAGCAGCCCCCGCGCGGGGGGCGATTACGAGCAGTACGTC. The genes are TRBV5-6 and TRBJ2-7, with 8 bases identical to TRBD2. V dropped 4 bases and J dropped 4; count of bases not matched to a gene: 10. The CDR3 is made up of 15 amino acids. Germline lookup yields CDR1 SGHDT and CDR2 YYEEEE.

The chain carries TRBV2 and TRBJ2-7; D remains unclear. The V gene lost 3 bases and the J gene lost 6 bases, with 6 bases spanning the gap. CDR1 and CDR2 from the germline V gene are SNHLY and FYNNEI. The CDR3 is 11 amino acids. CDR3 loop: CASSEEFEQYF. The CDR3 DNA reads as TGTGCCAGCAGTGAGGAGTTCGAGCAGTACTTC.

This chain joins TRBV24-1 and TRBJ2-1; D is ambiguous. V was shortened by 0 bases and J by 2 bases, with 4 bases between the two germline ends. The CDR3 contains 14 residues. Germline V CDR1 and CDR2: KGHDR, SFDVKD. CDR3 residues: CATSDLPAYNEQFF. The CDR3 region has the DNA TGTGCCACCAGTGATTTGCCAGCCTACAATGAGCAGTTCTTC.

The chain is built from TRBV7-9 and TRBJ1-2, with a weak D call TRBD1 (5 bases). Germline CDR1 SEHNR, CDR2 FQNEAQ (reference sequence). The length of the CDR3 is 16 residues. Trimming removed 4 bases at V and 7 bases at J, with 22 bases between. CDR3 in DNA: TGTGCCAGCAGCTCCCTGGGAGGCCTCGCGGGACGTGGCTACACCTTC. Protein: CASSSLGGLAGRGYTF.

This clonotype was detected only a few times. CDR3 coding DNA: TGCAGTGCTAGGAAGCAGGGGGGAAATAATTCACCCCTCCACTTT. Its translation is CSARKQGGNNSPLHF. V is TRBV20-1 and J is TRBJ1-6; 7 positions agree with TRBD1. The J segment lost 5 bases and the V segment lost 3 bases, leaving 7 bases of the junction unmatched. This CDR3 has 15 residues. The germline V gene encodes CDR1 DFQATT and CDR2 SNEGSKA (reference sequence).

The chain is built from TRBV12-3 or TRBV12-4 and TRBJ2-5, with 8 nucleotides matching TRBD2. Germline trimming cut 3 bases from V and 7 bases from J; bases unmatched to any gene: 10. This CDR3 spans 15 amino acids. The CDR3 DNA sequence: TGTGCCAGCAGTTTCTATGCTCGGGGGGGTGGGACCCAGTACTTC. This translates into CASSFYARGGGTQYF.

This clonotype was observed at least ten times. The V gene is TRBV15, the J gene TRBJ1-5; possibly TRBD1 for D (5 bases). V dropped 3 bases and J dropped 3 bases, with 12 bases sitting between them. This CDR3 has 15 residues. Germline assignment: CDR1 LNHNV and CDR2 YYDKDF (reference sequence). The CDR3 reads CATSSPLQDNQPQHF. CDR3 DNA: TGTGCCACCAGCAGTCCCTTACAGGACAATCAGCCCCAGCATTTT.

Many counts were recorded for this clonotype. The chain carries TRBV5-6 and TRBJ2-5, with D possibly being TRBD1 (6 bases). Trimming cost V 0 bases and J 5 bases, with 8 bases left between them. Germline V gene lookup returns CDR1 SGHDT and CDR2 YYEEEE. The CDR3 length is 13 residues. The CDR3 coding sequence is TGTGCCAGCAGCTTGGACAGGGATGAGACCCAGTACTTC. Protein: CASSLDRDETQYF.

This clonotype was picked up a small number of times. The chain uses TRBV6-1 and TRBJ2-1, with 8 positions matching TRBD2. This CDR3 has 18 amino acids. V lost 0 bases, J lost 1 base, and 8 bases stayed unmatched. Germline V gene lookup returns CDR1 MNHNS and CDR2 SASEGT. The CDR3 region is CASSEAGVVAGSYNEQFF. DNA for the CDR3: TGTGCCAGCAGTGAAGCAGGGGTGGTAGCGGGGTCCTACAATGAGCAGTTCTTC.

This clonotype was seen more than once but under ten times. The chain has TRBV7-3 and TRBJ1-3, with TRBD1 matching 7 bases. The ends lost 5 bases at V and 0 bases at J; junction bases unmatched: 10. The CDR3 sequence is 17 residues long. CDR1 is SGHTA and CDR2 is FQGTGA in the germline V gene. The CDR3 DNA follows: TGTGCCAGCAGCACTCGACAGGGAAGTAACTCTGGAAACACCATATATTTT. Encoded protein: CASSTRQGSNSGNTIYF.

The chain uses TRBV12-3 or TRBV12-4 and TRBJ2-3; D possibly uses TRBD1 or TRBD2 (6 bases each). The CDR3 sequence is 14 residues long. Trimming took 4 bases from V and 6 from J, leaving 14 bases between them. This chain's CDR3 is CASSSPWGADTQYF. The CDR3 region has the DNA TGTGCCAGCAGTTCACCCTGGGGGGCGGATACGCAGTATTTT.

The J gene is TRBJ2-1, the V gene TRBV30; TRBD2 agrees at 7 bases. The J segment lost 3 bases and the V segment lost 2 bases, leaving 4 bases of the junction unmatched. The CDR3 consists of 14 residues. Germline lookup yields CDR1 GTSNPN and CDR2 SVGIG (reference sequence). This CDR3 is CAWSRRGNYNEQFF. The DNA for the CDR3 is TGTGCCTGGAGTCGGCGGGGGAACTACAATGAGCAGTTCTTC.